Each of the 21 T cell receptor beta chains below was sequenced from the same sample in a study of CD8 T cells in ankylosing spondylitis. Study-level points and caveats: Typical of ankylosing spondylitis blood, it appeared, was a TCR beta motif of eight highly homologous variants.

From the 5' RACE reads, TCRdb called clonotypes with MiXCR, one entry per CDR3 protein. The sample has a few hundred thousand distinct CDR3 sequences, over 15% seen once. No antigen is known for these receptors. The material sequenced was blood, either unsorted or a sorted T cell fraction (not recorded which). The receptor set was obtained from a male donor with ankylosing spondylitis.

The chain carries TRBV28 and TRBJ2-5; 7 bases agree with TRBD1. The CDR3 contains 13 residues. Germline V gene data show CDR1 as MDHEN and CDR2 as SYDVKM. V lost 6 bases to trimming and J lost 1 base; unmatched junction nucleotides: 2. The DNA of the CDR3 is TGTGCCAGCAGACAGGGGCTCCAAGAGACCCAGTACTTC. Its translation: CASRQGLQETQYF.

In this sample, this clonotype turned up a few times. J is TRBJ1-4 and V is TRBV2, with 8 bases identical to TRBD1. Germline loops: CDR1 SNHLY, CDR2 FYNNEI. V gave up 6 bases and J gave up 0 bases; unmatched junction bases: 3. This CDR3 has 15 residues. CDR3 sequence: CASRGQAATNEKLFF. Written as DNA, the CDR3 is TGTGCCAGCAGGGGACAGGCTGCAACTAATGAAAAACTGTTTTTT.

The chain carries TRBV5-1 and TRBJ2-1; no clear D. The ends were cut back, 2 bases at V and 2 bases at J, with 5 bases in the middle. The CDR3 contains 13 residues. The germline V gene encodes CDR1 SGHRS and CDR2 YFSETQ. The CDR3 here is CASSFETYNEQFF. The CDR3 coding sequence is TGCGCCAGCAGCTTCGAGACCTACAATGAGCAGTTCTTC. The full variable domain, in which reference TRBV5-1 and TRBJ2-1 provide the parts outside the CDR3, is KAGVTQTPRYLIKTRGQQVTLSCSPISGHRSVSWYQQTPGQGLQFLFEYFSETQRNKGNFPGRFSGRQFSNSRSEMNVSTLELGDSALYLCASSFETYNEQFFGPGTRLTVL.

This clonotype showed up just a few times. The V gene is TRBV29-1, the J gene TRBJ2-3; 9 nucleotides line up with TRBD1. This CDR3 spans 16 amino acids. Germline CDR1 is SQVTM and CDR2 is ANQGSEA. V shed 6 bases, J shed 4 bases, and the junction held 14 bases outside the gene matches. CDR3 region: CSVNFSRDRVADTQYF. In DNA form, the CDR3 reads TGCAGCGTGAATTTTTCCCGGGACAGGGTGGCAGATACGCAGTATTTT.

The J gene is TRBJ2-7, the V gene TRBV11-2; TRBD2 matches at 10 bases. Losses at the gene ends were 1 base for V and 5 bases for J; bases not matched to a gene: 5. Germline CDR1 reads SGHAT; CDR2 reads FQNNGV. CDR3 length: 15 amino acids. CDR3 amino acids: CASSLASGRADEQYF. The CDR3 bases are TGTGCCAGCAGCTTAGCTAGCGGGAGAGCGGACGAGCAGTACTTC.

A few counts support this clonotype. The rearrangement links TRBV5-1 to TRBJ2-5; possibly TRBD1 for D (6 bases). In germline, CDR1 is SGHRS, CDR2 YFSETQ. The CDR3 has 15 residues. V shed 4 bases and J shed 1 base, with 14 bases lying between them. The CDR3 loop reads CASSRPGTPQETQYF. The DNA for the CDR3 is TGCGCCAGCAGCCGCCCCGGGACACCCCAAGAGACCCAGTACTTC.

This sequence joins TRBV6-1 and TRBJ2-7; TRBD1 is a possible D gene (7 bases). Per germline, CDR1 MNHNS and CDR2 SASEGT. The V end lost 7 bases, the J end lost 0 bases, and 16 bases lay between the germline ends. The CDR3 loop spans 15 amino acids. The CDR3 region is CASNQGGQSSYEQYF. CDR3 coding DNA: TGTGCCAGCAACCAGGGGGGACAGAGCTCCTACGAGCAGTACTTC.

DNA of the CDR3: TGTGCCAGCAGTCCTACCTTAGGGACAGCCTTTCGGAGCTCTGGGGCCAACGTCCTGACTTTC. Encoded protein: CASSPTLGTAFRSSGANVLTF. The chain carries TRBV28 and TRBJ2-6; 7 bases match TRBD1. In germline, CDR1 is MDHEN, CDR2 SYDVKM. Trimming took 5 bases from V and 0 from J; bases not matched to a gene: 19. The CDR3 spans 21 residues. The whole variable domain, remainder taken from reference TRBV28 and TRBJ2-6, is DVKVTQSSRYLVKRTGEKVFLECVQDMDHENMFWYRQDPGLGLRLIYFSYDVKMKEKGDIPEGYSVSREKKERFSLILESASTNQTSMYLCASSPTLGTAFRSSGANVLTFGAGSRLTVL.

V and J are TRBV6-1 and TRBJ2-1; 8 nucleotides match TRBD2. Losses at the gene ends were 8 bases for V and 0 bases for J; bases not matched to a gene: 6. This CDR3 region has 15 residues. Germline V gives CDR1 MNHNS, CDR2 SASEGT. The CDR3, as DNA: TGTGCCAGCTATTTAGCGGGGTCCTCCTACAATGAGCAGTTCTTC. It yields the protein CASYLAGSSYNEQFF.

In its sample, this clonotype was seen a few times. V usage is TRBV28 and J usage is TRBJ2-1, with D unresolved. V was shortened by 0 bases and J by 6 bases, with 9 bases between the two germline ends. CDR3 length: 14 amino acids. Germline V gives CDR1 MDHEN, CDR2 SYDVKM. The CDR3 DNA follows: TGTGCCAGCAGTTTATGGGACCGAGGCAATGAGCAGTTCTTC. Protein sequence: CASSLWDRGNEQFF. Full variable domain (outside the CDR3, taken from reference TRBV28 and TRBJ2-1): DVKVTQSSRYLVKRTGEKVFLECVQDMDHENMFWYRQDPGLGLRLIYFSYDVKMKEKGDIPEGYSVSREKKERFSLILESASTNQTSMYLCASSLWDRGNEQFFGPGTRLTVL.

This clonotype was seen only a few times. The chain is built from TRBV20-1 and TRBJ2-3; TRBD2 aligns across 8 bases. There are 16 residues in the CDR3. With 3 bases clipped from V and 4 bases from J, the junction kept 12 bases outside the gene matches. Germline CDR1 is DFQATT and CDR2 is SNEGSKA (reference sequence). CDR3 in DNA: TGCAGTGCTAGGGCTTTTTCGGGAGGGCCCTCAGATACGCAGTATTTT. This encodes CSARAFSGGPSDTQYF.

This clonotype has ten or more counts. This chain links TRBV29-1 with TRBJ2-4, with D perhaps TRBD2 (6 bases). Germline assignment: CDR1 SQVTM and CDR2 ANQGSEA. This CDR3 is built from 12 residues. Trimming removed 1 base at V and 7 bases at J, with 8 bases between. Written as DNA, the CDR3 is TGCAGCGTTGAAGCGGGGGTGAACATTCAGTACTTC. The encoded protein is CSVEAGVNIQYF.

This clonotype occurred many times. The chain links TRBV12-3 or TRBV12-4 to TRBJ1-2; D not resolved. The CDR3 has 15 amino acids. Trimming took 3 bases from V and 4 from J, leaving 15 bases between them. The CDR3 loop is CASSFGRTFGYGYTF. The DNA of the CDR3 is TGTGCCAGCAGTTTCGGACGGACTTTTGGCTATGGCTACACCTTC.

This clonotype has a handful of counts. CDR3: CASSLDSHTDTQYF. Here the CDR3 DNA reads TGCGCCAGCAGCTTGGATAGTCACACAGATACGCAGTATTTT. The chain uses TRBV5-1 and TRBJ2-3, with unresolved D. The CDR3 runs 14 residues. Between the trimmed V and J ends, which lost 0 bases and 2 bases, there was a span of 7 bases. Germline CDR1 is SGHRS and CDR2 is YFSETQ.

The genes are TRBV7-3 and TRBJ2-1; possibly TRBD2 for D (5 bases). V was trimmed by 2 bases and J by 8 bases, leaving 13 bases between them. Germline assignment: CDR1 SGHTA and CDR2 FQGTGA. This CDR3 spans 14 amino acids. The CDR3 sequence: CASSLQSSSDEQFF. The CDR3, as DNA: TGTGCCAGCAGCTTACAGTCGAGTAGCGATGAGCAGTTCTTC.

The chain is built from TRBV7-2 and TRBJ2-1; D possibly corresponds to TRBD2 (5 bases). The CDR3 runs to 13 residues. V lost 5 bases, J lost 7 bases, and 12 bases lay in between. Germline CDR1 is SGHTA and CDR2 is FQGNSA. The CDR3 sequence is CASSRLLPNEQFF. CDR3 nucleotide sequence: TGTGCCAGCAGCCGACTACTTCCTAATGAGCAGTTCTTC.

This clonotype was detected only a few times. V and J are TRBV2 and TRBJ2-1; D remains ambiguous. Trimming removed 3 bases from V and 2 bases from J, with 11 bases in between. Per germline, CDR1 SNHLY and CDR2 FYNNEI. The CDR3 loop spans 15 amino acids. The CDR3: CASSDNGLTYNEQFF. CDR3 bases: TGTGCCAGCAGTGATAACGGGTTAACCTACAATGAGCAGTTCTTC.

The J gene is TRBJ2-1, the V gene TRBV10-3; 8 bases align to TRBD2. V gave up 2 bases and J gave up 0 bases; unmatched junction bases: 6. Germline CDR1 ENHRY, CDR2 SYGVKD. CDR3 length equals 17 residues. CDR3 amino acids: CAISEMSGGSSYNEQFF. CDR3 bases: TGTGCCATCAGTGAGATGTCGGGGGGGAGCTCCTACAATGAGCAGTTCTTC.

Only a few counts were recorded for this clonotype. This chain uses TRBV2 with TRBJ2-2; 7 bases agree with TRBD2. Germline trimming cut 6 bases from V and 1 base from J; bases unmatched to any gene: 5. The CDR3 loop spans 15 amino acids. The germline V gene encodes CDR1 SNHLY and CDR2 FYNNEI. CDR3 sequence (DNA): TGTGCCAGCAGGGCCGGGACTATGAACACCGGGGAGCTGTTTTTT. Translation: CASRAGTMNTGELFF.

CDR3 loop: CSAPRSRSNQPQHF. In DNA form, the CDR3 reads TGCAGTGCGCCGAGGTCCAGGTCGAATCAGCCCCAGCATTTT. The rearrangement joins TRBV20-1 to TRBJ1-5; no reliable D call. The CDR3 loop spans 14 amino acids. Germline V gives CDR1 DFQATT, CDR2 SNEGSKA (reference sequence). The V gene lost 6 bases and the J gene lost 4 bases, with 16 bases spanning the gap.

This clonotype has just a few counts. The gene calls are TRBV6-1 and TRBJ2-5, with TRBD1 as a possible D gene (6 bases). The V gene's germline CDR1 is MNHNS and CDR2 SASEGT. This CDR3 has 17 amino acids. V dropped 4 bases and J dropped 0 bases, with 18 bases sitting between them. Here the CDR3 reads CASSVWQGPSYQETQYF. CDR3 DNA sequence: TGTGCCAGCAGTGTCTGGCAGGGGCCCTCGTACCAAGAGACCCAGTACTTC.